This TCR beta chain was recorded in a study of blood T cell repertoires in COVID-19. Germline-derived CDR1 and CDR2 are MGHRA and YSYEKL. V shed 4 bases, J shed 0 bases, and the junction held 7 bases outside the gene matches. This CDR3 has 18 amino acids. Clinical history reported by participants formed the basis on which cohorts were assigned. Original analysis: Estimation of nucleated cell counts was performed using reference gene primer amplification. Libraries were prepared by immunoSEQ multiplex PCR; TCRdb keeps only in-frame clonotypes and omits some of them. V, J and clone size are taken as reported in that table, and D and trimming were inferred from the DNA itself. Of about 120,000 clones listed, 80% to 85% were seen once; the top ten hold approximately 3.9%.

Sequencing used PBMCs or T cells enriched from blood (not recorded which). The source is a woman aged 25 to 39 who had recovered from COVID-19. The chain joins TRBV4-1 to TRBJ2-3; 13 nucleotides match TRBD2. The CDR3 region is CASSPGLAGTTSTDTQYF. DNA for the CDR3: TGCGCCAGCAGCCCGGGACTAGCGGGGACGACTAGCACAGATACGCAGTATTTT.